The clone carrying this TCR beta chain has more than one count but fewer than ten. The data belong to a study of blood T cells in healthy people across ages. V was shortened by 8 bases and J by 3 bases, with 14 bases between the two germline ends. The V gene's germline CDR1 is MNHEY and CDR2 SVGEGT. This CDR3 comprises 13 residues. Sample-barcoded 5' priming and a J-beta primer mix drove a second PCR of 7 to 11 cycles. TCRdb re-derived calls from the 5' RACE reads in MiXCR, one entry per CDR3 protein. This table holds some 1.5 million distinct CDR3 sequences, 28% found once. Source material: blood. This sequence joins TRBV6-2 or TRBV6-3 and TRBJ2-7; perhaps TRBD1 as D (6 bases). This receptor was obtained from a woman aged 25-40 years in good health. The CDR3 DNA sequence: TGTGCCAGCGGACGGACAGAGATCTACGAGCAGTACTTC. It translates to CASGRTEIYEQYF.